This T cell receptor (beta chain) was captured by sequencing in a study of blood T cell repertoires in COVID-19. Study at large: Sites in the United States, Italy and Spain provided acute and convalescent COVID-19 samples. Nucleic acid was either cDNA or gDNA, and it came from T cells, B-cell-depleted T cells, or PBMCs.

This CDR3 has 14 amino acids. Trimming removed 2 bases at V and 7 bases at J, with 9 bases between. Germline V gene lookup returns CDR1 SEHNR and CDR2 FQNEAQ (reference sequence). Original analysis: Estimation of nucleated cell counts was performed using reference gene primer amplification. Generated by immunoSEQ multiplex PCR, the TCRdb table keeps only in-frame clones and is missing some. For V, J and clone size, that table is used; D and trimming come from the DNA. The sample has 200,000 to 300,000 clones; more than 75% are singletons. This sequence joins TRBV7-9 and TRBJ1-6, with a tentative D call TRBD1 (6 bases). This receptor was identified in a woman in her 30s who had recovered from COVID-19. Input material: peripheral blood. For the CDR3, the DNA is TGTGCCAGCAGCTTACAGGGGTGGAATTCACCCCTCCACTTT. Translated, it gives CASSLQGWNSPLHF. The variable domain in full, completed from reference TRBV7-9 and TRBJ1-6, reads DTGVSQNPRHKITKRGQNVTFRCDPISEHNRLYWYRQTLGQGPEFLTYFQNEAQLEKSRLLSDRFSAERPKGSFSTLEIQRTEQGDSAMYLCASSLQGWNSPLHFGNGTRLTVT.